This T cell receptor beta chain came from a study of regulatory T cells in long-lasting Graves disease. The CDR3 is 14 residues long. CDR1 and CDR2 from the germline V gene are SGHAT and FQNNGV. Trimming cost V 4 bases and J 3 bases, with 10 bases left between them. Arm-PCR of CDR3 regions with iRepertoire HTBI primers generated TCR beta libraries. MiXCR, applied by TCRdb to the multiplex PCR reads, yields one record per CDR3 protein. The data hold about 530,000 distinct CDR3 sequences, with 15% to 20% observed a single time. Time point noted: newly diagnosed GD, antithyroid drugs for less than 3 months. PBMC-derived RNA was used for the TCR library. By American Thyroid Association guidelines, Graves' disease was diagnosed in the cohort. The same sample was also studied in work on T cells in Graves' hyperthyroidism and ophthalmopathy. This second study notes: Hyperthyroidism, newly diagnosed and lasting under 2 months, affected patients aged 18 to 65. Initially, a first-round RT-PCR of the TCR CDR3 employed the HTBI primer set. Among clonotypes expanded in thyroid above 0.001, most were also found in blood.

V is TRBV11-2 and J is TRBJ2-1; the D gene is possibly TRBD2 (6 bases). This receptor was obtained from a woman aged 35 to 59 with Graves disease. The input for sequencing was peripheral blood mononuclear cells (PBMCs), taken at new diagnosis, from a patient treated with antithyroid drugs. CDR3 sequence reads: CASSSLAVYNEQFF. The DNA for the CDR3 is TGTGCCAGCAGCTCCTTAGCGGTCTACAATGAGCAGTTCTTC.